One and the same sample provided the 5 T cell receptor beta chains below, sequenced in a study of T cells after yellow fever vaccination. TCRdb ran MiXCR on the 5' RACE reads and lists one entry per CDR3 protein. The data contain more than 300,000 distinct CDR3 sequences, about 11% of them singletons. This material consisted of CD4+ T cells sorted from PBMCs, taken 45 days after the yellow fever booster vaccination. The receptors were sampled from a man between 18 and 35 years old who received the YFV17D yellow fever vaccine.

The CDR3 sequence is CASSRSGGDYYEQYV. CDR3 nucleotides: TGTGCCAGCAGTCGTAGCGGGGGGGATTACTACGAGCAGTACGTC. The rearrangement links TRBV5-4 to TRBJ2-7; 11 bases fit TRBD2. The V and J ends lost 5 bases and 3 bases, in that order; junction bases with no gene match: 7. Looked up from germline, CDR1 is SGHNT and CDR2 is YYREEE (reference sequence). This CDR3 is built from 15 residues.

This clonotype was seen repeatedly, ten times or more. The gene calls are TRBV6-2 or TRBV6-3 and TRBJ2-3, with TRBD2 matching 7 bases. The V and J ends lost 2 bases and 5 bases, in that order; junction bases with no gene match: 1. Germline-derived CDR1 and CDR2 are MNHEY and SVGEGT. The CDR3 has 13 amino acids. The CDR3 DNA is TGTGCCAGCAGTTACAGCGGGGTAGATACGCAGTATTTT. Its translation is CASSYSGVDTQYF.

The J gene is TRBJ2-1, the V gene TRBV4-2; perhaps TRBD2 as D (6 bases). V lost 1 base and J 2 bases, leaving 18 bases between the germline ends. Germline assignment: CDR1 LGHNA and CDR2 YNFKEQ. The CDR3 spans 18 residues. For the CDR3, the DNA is TGTGCCAGCAGCCAAGCGCCCCGTTGGGGGGAACCCTACAATGAGCAGTTCTTC. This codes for CASSQAPRWGEPYNEQFF.

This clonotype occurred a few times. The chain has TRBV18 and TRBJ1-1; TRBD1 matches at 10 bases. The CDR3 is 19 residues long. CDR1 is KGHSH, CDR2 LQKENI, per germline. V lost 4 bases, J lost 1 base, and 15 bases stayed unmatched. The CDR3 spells CASSQRPGTGETRNTEAFF. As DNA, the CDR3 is TGTGCCAGCTCACAGCGTCCCGGGACAGGGGAAACTAGGAACACTGAAGCTTTCTTT.

In nucleotides, the CDR3 is TGCAGTGCTAGGACCTCTAGCGGGGGGAACTACAATGAGCAGTTCTTC. Its translation is CSARTSSGGNYNEQFF. This chain links TRBV20-1 with TRBJ2-1; 11 nucleotides agree with TRBD2. The CDR3 is 16 residues long. The trim removed 3 bases at V and 3 bases at J, leaving 7 bases unmatched. In germline, CDR1 is DFQATT, CDR2 SNEGSKA (reference sequence).